This T cell receptor beta chain was sequenced for a study of T cells in Graves' hyperthyroidism and ophthalmopathy. There were TCR beta CDR3 regions amplified from RNA transcripts. The HTBI primer set drove a first-round RT-PCR of the TCR CDR3. From the multiplex PCR reads, TCRdb called clonotypes with MiXCR, one entry per CDR3 protein. The table has a few hundred thousand distinct CDR3 sequences, 13% seen once; the top ten hold around a tenth. General observations from the study: Onset of ophthalmopathy came a median roughly 6.4 months after the model predicted it.

This clonotype occurred many times. What it binds is unknown. Between the trimmed V and J ends, which lost 8 bases and 3 bases, there was a span of 8 bases. The CDR3 runs 11 residues. CDR1 is MNHEY and CDR2 is SMNVEV in the germline V gene (reference sequence). The study left out patients who had uncontrolled infection, other autoimmune disease, pregnancy or lactation. Sequencing input: blood. This receptor was taken from a woman in her late teens or twenties with Graves' hyperthyroidism. The J gene is TRBJ2-7, the V gene TRBV27; no clear D gene. CDR3 bases: TGTGCCAGCGGGTTAAACTACGAGCAGTACTTC. It encodes CASGLNYEQYF.